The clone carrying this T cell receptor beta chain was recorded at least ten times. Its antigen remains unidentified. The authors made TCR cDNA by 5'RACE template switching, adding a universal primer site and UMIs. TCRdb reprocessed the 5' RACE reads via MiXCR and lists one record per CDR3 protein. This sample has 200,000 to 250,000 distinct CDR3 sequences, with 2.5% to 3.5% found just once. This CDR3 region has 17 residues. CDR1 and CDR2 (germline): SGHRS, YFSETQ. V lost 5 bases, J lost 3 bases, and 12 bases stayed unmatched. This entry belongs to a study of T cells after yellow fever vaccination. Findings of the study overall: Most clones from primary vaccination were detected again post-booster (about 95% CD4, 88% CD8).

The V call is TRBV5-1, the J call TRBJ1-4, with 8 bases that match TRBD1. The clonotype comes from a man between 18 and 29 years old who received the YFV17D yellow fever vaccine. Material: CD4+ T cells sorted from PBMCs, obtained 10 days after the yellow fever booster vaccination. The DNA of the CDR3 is TGCGCCAGCAGACCTAGAACGGACAGGGCACCTAATGAAAAACTGTTTTTT. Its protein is CASRPRTDRAPNEKLFF.